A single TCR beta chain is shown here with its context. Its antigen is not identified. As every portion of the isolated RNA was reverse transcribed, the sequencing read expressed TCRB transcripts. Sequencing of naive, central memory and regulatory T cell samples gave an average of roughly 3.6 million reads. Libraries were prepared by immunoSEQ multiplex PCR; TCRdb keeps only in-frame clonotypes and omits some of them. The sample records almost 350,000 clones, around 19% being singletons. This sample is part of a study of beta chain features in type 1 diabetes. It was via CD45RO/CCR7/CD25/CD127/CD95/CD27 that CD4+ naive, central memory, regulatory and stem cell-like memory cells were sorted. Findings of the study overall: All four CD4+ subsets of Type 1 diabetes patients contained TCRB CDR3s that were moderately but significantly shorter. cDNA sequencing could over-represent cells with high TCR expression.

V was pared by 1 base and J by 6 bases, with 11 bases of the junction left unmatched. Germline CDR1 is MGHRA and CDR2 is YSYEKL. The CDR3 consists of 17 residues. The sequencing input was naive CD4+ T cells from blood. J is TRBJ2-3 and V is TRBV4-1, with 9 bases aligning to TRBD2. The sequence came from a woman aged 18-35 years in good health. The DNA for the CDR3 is TGCGCCAGCAGCCAAGCTGTAGCTAGCGGGACGGGGGATACGCAGTATTTT. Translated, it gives CASSQAVASGTGDTQYF.